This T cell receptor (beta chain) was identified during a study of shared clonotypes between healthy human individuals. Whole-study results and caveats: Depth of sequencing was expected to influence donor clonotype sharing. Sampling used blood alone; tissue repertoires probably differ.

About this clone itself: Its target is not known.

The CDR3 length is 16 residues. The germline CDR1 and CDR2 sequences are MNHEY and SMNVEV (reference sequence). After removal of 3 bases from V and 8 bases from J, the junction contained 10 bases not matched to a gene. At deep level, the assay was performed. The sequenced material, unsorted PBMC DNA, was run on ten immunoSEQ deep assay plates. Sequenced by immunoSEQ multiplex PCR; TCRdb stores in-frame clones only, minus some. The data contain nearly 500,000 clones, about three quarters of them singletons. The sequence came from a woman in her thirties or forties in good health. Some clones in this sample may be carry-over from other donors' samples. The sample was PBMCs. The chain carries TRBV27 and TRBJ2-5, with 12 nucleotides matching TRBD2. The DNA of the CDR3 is TGTGCCAGCAGTTTGGTGCCTAGCGGGAGGGGAGACACCCAGTACTTC. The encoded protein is CASSLVPSGRGDTQYF.